These 17 T cell receptor beta chains were sequenced from one sample in a study of cytomegalovirus exposure and HLA in healthy donors. The PCR made use of 60 Vbeta and 13 Jbeta primers. Libraries were prepared by immunoSEQ multiplex PCR; TCRdb keeps only in-frame clonotypes and omits some of them. The sample gives 30,000 to 45,000 clones, just over 85% of which show up once; about an eighth is in the top ten. What was sequenced was PBMCs. The receptors come from a woman aged 40 to 49 in good health and CMV-seropositive.

The chain employs TRBV9 and TRBJ1-3, with 10 nucleotides matching TRBD1. Unmatched junction bases numbered 2, after V lost 3 bases and J lost 2 bases. CDR1 SGDLS and CDR2 YYNGEE come from the germline V gene. The CDR3 spans 15 residues. CDR3 sequence (DNA): TGTGCCAGCAGCGGGACAGGGGGTCCTGGAAACACCATATATTTT. Encoded protein: CASSGTGGPGNTIYF. The complete variable domain, with remaining parts taken from reference TRBV9 and TRBJ1-3, reads DSGVTQTPKHLITATGQRVTLRCSPRSGDLSVYWYQQSLDQGLQFLIQYYNGEERAKGNILERFSAQQFPDLHSELNLSSLELGDSALYFCASSGTGGPGNTIYFGEGSWLTVV.

The rearrangement links TRBV6-1 to TRBJ1-1; the D is unclear. Germline V gene data show CDR1 as MNHNS and CDR2 as SASEGT. CDR3 length equals 11 residues. V was cut by 8 bases and J by 5 bases, with 9 bases left in between. The CDR3 sequence is CASVRRTEAFF. DNA of the CDR3: TGTGCCAGCGTGCGGCGAACTGAAGCTTTCTTT.

V is TRBV4-3 and J is TRBJ1-2, with D perhaps matching TRBD1 (6 bases). Germline V gives CDR1 LGHNA, CDR2 YSLEER. V shed 4 bases and J shed 3 bases, with 12 bases lying between them. The CDR3 loop spans 14 amino acids. The CDR3 nucleotides are TGCGCCAGCAGCCCAACGGACAGCTACTATGGCTACACCTTC. As protein: CASSPTDSYYGYTF.

V usage is TRBV11-2 and J usage is TRBJ2-5; TRBD1 matches at 11 bases. V shed 10 bases, J shed 7 bases, and the junction held 5 bases outside the gene matches. Germline V lookup: CDR1 SGHAT, CDR2 FQNNGV. The CDR3 is made up of 12 amino acids. The chain's CDR3 is CAIGQGAGTQYF. In nucleotides, the CDR3 is TGTGCCATCGGACAGGGGGCGGGGACCCAGTACTTC.

This clone turned up a few times. This chain links TRBV5-4 with TRBJ1-3; D not certain. Trimming cost V 3 bases and J 4 bases, with 17 bases left between them. CDR3 size: 16 residues. Germline V gene data show CDR1 as SGHNT and CDR2 as YYREEE (reference sequence). The chain's CDR3 is CASSSKTDNLGNTIYF. CDR3 in DNA: TGTGCCAGCAGCTCGAAAACCGACAATTTAGGAAACACCATATATTTT. Full variable domain (outside the CDR3, taken from reference TRBV5-4 and TRBJ1-3): ETGVTQSPTHLIKTRGQQVTLRCSSQSGHNTVSWYQQALGQGPQFIFQYYREEENGRGNFPPRFSGLQFPNYSSELNVNALELDDSALYLCASSSKTDNLGNTIYFGEGSWLTVV.

The chain couples TRBV13 to TRBJ1-4; D unresolved. Germline lookup yields CDR1 PRHDT and CDR2 FYEKMQ (reference sequence). The CDR3 runs 15 residues. V lost 4 bases to trimming and J lost 7 bases, with 16 bases between them. The CDR3 sequence is CASSSDTVRREKLFF. CDR3 bases: TGTGCCAGCAGCTCTGACACGGTCAGACGTGAAAAACTGTTTTTT.

V and J are TRBV30 and TRBJ2-3, with 12 positions matching TRBD2. The CDR3 consists of 15 residues. Germline CDR1 is GTSNPN and CDR2 is SVGIG (reference sequence). V was clipped by 2 bases and J by 5 bases; unmatched bases: 5. The CDR3 DNA follows: TGTGCCTGGAGTCCACTAGCGGGGGGTGTAGATACGCAGTATTTT. Translation gives CAWSPLAGGVDTQYF.

V and J are TRBV27 and TRBJ2-1, with 8 bases fitting TRBD1. The CDR3 spans 15 residues. V gave up 7 bases and J gave up 6 bases; unmatched junction bases: 11. Germline V gene lookup returns CDR1 MNHEY and CDR2 SMNVEV (reference sequence). Here the CDR3 DNA reads TGTGCCAGCACCCTCCGCAGGGGGCGAGTCAATGAGCAGTTCTTC. Translation: CASTLRRGRVNEQFF.

V gene TRBV7-2 combines with J gene TRBJ2-7, with 7 positions matching TRBD2. Germline V gene sequence: CDR1 SGHTA, CDR2 FQGNSA. The CDR3 spans 16 residues. V lost 1 base to trimming and J lost 0 bases; unmatched junction nucleotides: 6. The CDR3 protein is CASSLETAGISYEQYF. The CDR3 region has the DNA TGTGCCAGCAGCTTAGAAACAGCGGGGATCTCCTACGAGCAGTACTTC. Full variable domain (missing parts from reference TRBV7-2 and TRBJ2-7): GAGVSQSPSNKVTEKGKDVELRCDPISGHTALYWYRQSLGQGLEFLIYFQGNSAPDKSGLPSDRFSAERTGGSVSTLTIQRTQQEDSAVYLCASSLETAGISYEQYFGPGTRLTVT.

CDR3 DNA sequence: TGTGCCAGCAGTCCCACCCCGGGACAGGTTGGAGGTGAGCAGTTCTTC. This sequence encodes CASSPTPGQVGGEQFF. This sequence joins TRBV5-5 and TRBJ2-1, with 8 bases matching TRBD1. After removal of 5 bases from V and 9 bases from J, the junction contained 16 bases not matched to a gene. CDR1 SGHKS and CDR2 YYEKEE come from the germline V gene (reference sequence). This CDR3 contains 16 residues.

The V call is TRBV5-4, the J call TRBJ2-7; TRBD2 matches 7 bases. The germline V gene encodes CDR1 SGHNT and CDR2 YYREEE (reference sequence). The CDR3 loop spans 13 amino acids. The V and J ends lost 4 bases and 2 bases, in that order; junction bases with no gene match: 3. As DNA, the CDR3 is TGTGCCAGCAGCCCGGGACTAACCTACGAGCAGTACTTC. Translated: CASSPGLTYEQYF.

The chain has TRBV7-2 and TRBJ2-2; TRBD1 matches at 8 bases. The CDR3 runs to 15 residues. Trimming cost V 5 bases and J 0 bases; bases outside gene matches: 2. Germline lookup yields CDR1 SGHTA and CDR2 FQGNSA. CDR3 coding DNA: TGTGCCAGCAGCCCGGGACAGGCGAACACCGGGGAGCTGTTTTTT. Translation: CASSPGQANTGELFF.

This chain connects TRBV5-5 to TRBJ1-2; possible D gene TRBD1, 5 bases. The V end lost 2 bases, the J end lost 4 bases, and 6 bases lay between the germline ends. The CDR3 sequence is 12 residues long. The V gene's germline CDR1 is SGHKS and CDR2 YYEKEE (reference sequence). The CDR3 region has the DNA TGTGCCAGCAGCTTCGACAGCTATGGCTACACCTTC. Translated, it gives CASSFDSYGYTF. Using reference TRBV5-5 and TRBJ1-2 for the parts outside the CDR3, the full variable domain is DAGVTQSPTHLIKTRGQQVTLRCSPISGHKSVSWYQQVLGQGPQFIFQYYEKEERGRGNFPDRFSARQFPNYSSELNVNALLLGDSALYLCASSFDSYGYTFGSGTRLTVV.

The rearrangement uses TRBV18 and TRBJ2-2, with 8 bases matching TRBD1. There are 14 residues in the CDR3. The junction had 2 bases not matched to a gene; V was cut back by 5 bases and J by 3 bases. Germline V gives CDR1 KGHSH, CDR2 LQKENI. DNA of the CDR3: TGTGCCAGCTCAACAGGGGGTGACACCGGGGAGCTGTTTTTT. Amino acid sequence: CASSTGGDTGELFF.

The chain combines TRBV7-9 with TRBJ2-7; possible D gene TRBD1, 6 bases. Trimming took off 5 bases at V and 6 bases at J, with 20 bases between the two ends. Germline lookup yields CDR1 SEHNR and CDR2 FQNEAQ (reference sequence). CDR3 length: 15 amino acids. The CDR3 protein is CASSLSRAGVGEQYF. CDR3 DNA: TGTGCCAGCAGCCTGTCCCGGGCAGGGGTTGGCGAGCAGTACTTC.

The chain is built from TRBV7-9 and TRBJ1-5; 7 bases match TRBD1. This CDR3 is 14 amino acids long. Trimming removed 3 bases from V and 11 bases from J; junction bases left unmatched: 10. Germline CDR1 reads SEHNR; CDR2 reads FQNEAQ (reference sequence). The CDR3 loop is CASSLEGQAATQHF. The CDR3 bases are TGTGCCAGCAGCTTGGAAGGACAGGCTGCAACCCAGCATTTT.

This chain joins TRBV10-3 and TRBJ1-5; D is possibly TRBD1 (6 bases). Germline values: CDR1 ENHRY, CDR2 SYGVKD. V lost 3 bases and J lost 3, with 9 bases in between. The CDR3 covers 14 residues. Here the CDR3 reads CAISEQGFNQPQHF. The CDR3 region has the DNA TGTGCCATCAGTGAACAGGGTTTCAATCAGCCCCAGCATTTT.